This is a list of T cell receptor beta chains from one sample in a study of Graves' ophthalmopathy and Graves' hyperthyroidism. MiXCR, applied by TCRdb to the multiplex PCR reads, yields one record per CDR3 protein. The table lists about 620,000 distinct CDR3 sequences, about 20% of them singletons. Sequenced input: peripheral blood. Receptors were obtained from a woman aged 18-29 years with stable Graves' hyperthyroidism. Some clones in this sample may be carry-over from other donors' samples. Each CDR3 is given with its conserved first and last residue. Each record gives: J gene, clone size, V gene, D gene, CDR3 protein, CDR3 DNA. The D gene is left open where the match is weak. Not all rows give a size; the values are once, few, many and, for expanded clones, a class.

j_call: TRBJ2-7
clone_size: many
v_call: TRBV20-1
d_call: -
cdr3_aa: CSAPEYFEQYF
cdr3_nt: TGCAGTGCTCCTGAGTATTTCGAGCAGTACTTC

j_call: TRBJ2-5
clone_size: many
v_call: TRBV6-2/TRBV6-3
d_call: TRBD1
cdr3_aa: CASSLQGAYLPGTQYF
cdr3_nt: TGTGCCAGCAGCCTGCAGGGGGCATACCTACCAGGGACCCAGTACTTC

j_call: TRBJ1-6
clone_size: many
v_call: TRBV20-1
d_call: -
cdr3_aa: CSASPWAEDYNSPLHF
cdr3_nt: TGCAGTGCTAGCCCCTGGGCAGAAGATTATAATTCACCCCTCCACTTT

j_call: TRBJ2-2
clone_size: few
v_call: TRBV6-2/TRBV6-3
d_call: -
cdr3_aa: CASTQWGGVNTGELFF
cdr3_nt: TGTGCCAGCACCCAGTGGGGAGGAGTGAACACCGGGGAGCTGTTTTTT

j_call: TRBJ2-2
clone_size: many
v_call: TRBV28
d_call: TRBD2
cdr3_aa: CASSLGLAGGNTGELFF
cdr3_nt: TGTGCCAGCAGTTTAGGACTAGCGGGAGGGAACACCGGGGAGCTGTTTTTT

j_call: TRBJ2-5
clone_size: many
v_call: TRBV10-2
d_call: TRBD2
cdr3_aa: CASSWTSSETQYF
cdr3_nt: TGCGCCAGCAGTTGGACTAGTAGCGAGACCCAGTACTTC

j_call: TRBJ1-1
clone_size: many
v_call: TRBV7-3
d_call: -
cdr3_aa: CASSRGVSNTEAFF
cdr3_nt: TGTGCCAGCAGCAGGGGGGTCTCGAACACTGAAGCTTTCTTT

j_call: TRBJ1-2
clone_size: many
v_call: TRBV12-3/TRBV12-4
d_call: -
cdr3_aa: CASSYQVVGYGYTF
cdr3_nt: TGTGCCAGCAGCTACCAGGTTGTTGGCTATGGCTACACCTTC

j_call: TRBJ1-1
clone_size: many
v_call: TRBV14
d_call: -
cdr3_aa: CASSYDRSRAFF
cdr3_nt: TGTGCCAGCAGCTACGACAGGTCAAGGGCTTTCTTT

j_call: TRBJ2-7
clone_size: -
v_call: TRBV10-3
d_call: -
cdr3_aa: CATSRAQGIYYEQYF
cdr3_nt: TGTGCCACCTCAAGGGCGCAGGGGATTTATTACGAGCAGTACTTC

j_call: TRBJ1-5
clone_size: many
v_call: TRBV30
d_call: -
cdr3_aa: CVWSTDGSNQPQHF
cdr3_nt: TGTGTCTGGAGTACGGACGGTAGCAATCAGCCCCAGCATTTT

j_call: TRBJ2-4
clone_size: few
v_call: TRBV2
d_call: -
cdr3_aa: CASSEGAVAKDIQYF
cdr3_nt: TGTGCCAGCAGTGAGGGAGCGGTAGCCAAAGACATTCAGTACTTC

j_call: TRBJ2-5
clone_size: -
v_call: TRBV7-9
d_call: -
cdr3_aa: CASSPGVGGHQETQYF
cdr3_nt: TGTGCCAGCAGCCCAGGGGTTGGGGGGCACCAAGAGACCCAGTACTTC

j_call: TRBJ2-2
clone_size: -
v_call: TRBV3-1
d_call: -
cdr3_aa: CASRPIEGTNTGELFF
cdr3_nt: TGTGCCAGCAGACCAATCGAGGGGACGAACACCGGGGAGCTGTTTTTT

j_call: TRBJ1-5
clone_size: many
v_call: TRBV12-3/TRBV12-4
d_call: -
cdr3_aa: CASSQINQPQHF
cdr3_nt: TGTGCCAGCAGCCAAATAAATCAGCCCCAGCATTTT

j_call: TRBJ2-5
clone_size: many
v_call: TRBV28
d_call: TRBD1
cdr3_aa: CASSTPGTGMGSQETQYF
cdr3_nt: TGTGCCAGCAGTACCCCCGGGACAGGGATGGGCTCACAAGAGACCCAGTACTTC

j_call: TRBJ1-1
clone_size: many
v_call: TRBV6-2/TRBV6-3
d_call: -
cdr3_aa: CASSYSDRPPAAFF
cdr3_nt: TGTGCCAGCAGTTACAGTGACAGGCCCCCAGCAGCTTTCTTT

j_call: TRBJ2-5
clone_size: -
v_call: TRBV7-3
d_call: TRBD2
cdr3_aa: CASSQSSGVATQYF
cdr3_nt: TGTGCCAGCAGCCAATCTAGCGGGGTCGCGACCCAGTACTTC

j_call: TRBJ1-1
clone_size: -
v_call: TRBV18
d_call: -
cdr3_aa: CASSLEGGQNTEAFF
cdr3_nt: TGTGCCAGCTCCCTAGAAGGAGGGCAGAACACTGAAGCTTTCTTT

j_call: TRBJ1-2
clone_size: -
v_call: TRBV6-1
d_call: -
cdr3_aa: CASSIGTYDGYTF
cdr3_nt: TGTGCCAGCAGCATCGGGACATACGATGGCTACACCTTC

j_call: TRBJ2-5
clone_size: few
v_call: TRBV7-8
d_call: -
cdr3_aa: CASSFLFGLETQYF
cdr3_nt: TGTGCCAGCAGCTTTTTGTTCGGTTTAGAGACCCAATACTTC

j_call: TRBJ1-3
clone_size: many
v_call: TRBV12-3/TRBV12-4
d_call: -
cdr3_aa: CASSLNQARNTIYF
cdr3_nt: TGTGCCAGCAGTTTAAATCAAGCTCGAAACACCATATATTTT

j_call: TRBJ1-3
clone_size: many
v_call: TRBV12-3/TRBV12-4
d_call: -
cdr3_aa: CASIRRNTIYF
cdr3_nt: TGTGCCAGCATTCGAAGAAACACCATATATTTT

j_call: TRBJ1-3
clone_size: many
v_call: TRBV6-1
d_call: -
cdr3_aa: CASTATGPGNTIYF
cdr3_nt: TGTGCCAGCACTGCGACGGGACCTGGAAACACCATATATTTT

j_call: TRBJ2-2
clone_size: -
v_call: TRBV5-1
d_call: -
cdr3_aa: CASSLSPITGELFF
cdr3_nt: TGCGCCAGCAGCTTGTCGCCTATTACCGGGGAGCTGTTTTTT

j_call: TRBJ2-5
clone_size: many
v_call: TRBV9
d_call: -
cdr3_aa: CASSVGLPGSETQYF
cdr3_nt: TGTGCCAGCAGCGTAGGTCTTCCAGGATCAGAGACCCAGTACTTC

j_call: TRBJ2-7
clone_size: -
v_call: TRBV28
d_call: -
cdr3_aa: CASRSGFAGYEQYF
cdr3_nt: TGTGCCAGCAGATCCGGATTCGCCGGCTACGAGCAGTACTTC

j_call: TRBJ2-2
clone_size: many
v_call: TRBV12-3/TRBV12-4
d_call: -
cdr3_aa: CASSLQGAGELFF
cdr3_nt: TGTGCCAGCAGTTTACAGGGAGCCGGGGAGCTGTTTTTT

j_call: TRBJ1-4
clone_size: -
v_call: TRBV3-1
d_call: -
cdr3_aa: CASSQVWGAQNEKLFF
cdr3_nt: TGTGCCAGCAGCCAGGTTTGGGGTGCCCAAAATGAAAAACTGTTTTTT

j_call: TRBJ1-5
clone_size: few
v_call: TRBV20-1
d_call: -
cdr3_aa: CSATQTVPPQPQHF
cdr3_nt: TGCAGTGCTACGCAGACAGTGCCGCCCCAGCCCCAGCATTTT

j_call: TRBJ1-1
clone_size: -
v_call: TRBV5-1
d_call: -
cdr3_aa: CASSLDRRGEAFF
cdr3_nt: TGCGCCAGCAGCTTGGATAGGAGGGGTGAAGCTTTCTTT

j_call: TRBJ1-1
clone_size: many
v_call: TRBV9
d_call: -
cdr3_aa: CASSPTGINTEAFF
cdr3_nt: TGTGCCAGCAGCCCTACAGGGATTAACACTGAAGCTTTCTTT

j_call: TRBJ1-1
clone_size: many
v_call: TRBV10-3
d_call: -
cdr3_aa: CAISLGENTEAFF
cdr3_nt: TGTGCCATCAGTTTGGGAGAGAACACTGAAGCTTTCTTT

j_call: TRBJ2-2
clone_size: -
v_call: TRBV6-1
d_call: TRBD1
cdr3_aa: CASSQGDRGRTGELFF
cdr3_nt: TGTGCCAGCAGTCAAGGGGACAGGGGGCGCACCGGGGAGCTGTTTTTT

j_call: TRBJ2-7
clone_size: many
v_call: TRBV28
d_call: -
cdr3_aa: CASSFGDYNGRDEQYF
cdr3_nt: TGTGCCAGCAGTTTCGGTGACTATAACGGGAGAGACGAGCAGTACTTC

j_call: TRBJ2-7
clone_size: -
v_call: TRBV12-3/TRBV12-4
d_call: TRBD1
cdr3_aa: CASSRQGTSYEQYF
cdr3_nt: TGTGCCAGCAGTCGACAGGGGACGTCCTACGAGCAGTACTTC

j_call: TRBJ1-1
clone_size: -
v_call: TRBV29-1
d_call: -
cdr3_aa: CSVRIPGGTEAFF
cdr3_nt: TGCAGCGTTCGGATCCCGGGTGGCACTGAAGCTTTCTTT

j_call: TRBJ2-7
clone_size: many
v_call: TRBV12-3/TRBV12-4
d_call: TRBD1
cdr3_aa: CASTTRTGTYEQYF
cdr3_nt: TGTGCCAGCACTACCAGGACAGGGACCTACGAGCAGTACTTC

j_call: TRBJ1-5
clone_size: few
v_call: TRBV6-4
d_call: -
cdr3_aa: CASSDLPLLRGSNQPQHF
cdr3_nt: TGTGCCAGCAGTGACCTCCCCCTGCTCCGGGGTAGCAATCAGCCCCAGCATTTT

j_call: TRBJ1-1
clone_size: many
v_call: TRBV6-1
d_call: TRBD1
cdr3_aa: CASSEEPGGRTEAFF
cdr3_nt: TGTGCCAGCAGTGAAGAACCAGGGGGCAGAACTGAAGCTTTCTTT

j_call: TRBJ1-5
clone_size: few
v_call: TRBV2
d_call: -
cdr3_aa: CASTQGWGQPQHF
cdr3_nt: TGTGCCAGCACGCAGGGCTGGGGTCAGCCCCAGCATTTT

j_call: TRBJ1-2
clone_size: few
v_call: TRBV12-3/TRBV12-4
d_call: -
cdr3_aa: CASSLGTLSGYGYTF
cdr3_nt: TGTGCCAGCAGTTTGGGTACCCTATCTGGCTATGGCTACACCTTC

j_call: TRBJ2-3
clone_size: many
v_call: TRBV18
d_call: -
cdr3_aa: CASSTSTSTDTQYF
cdr3_nt: TGTGCCAGCTCGACAAGTACTAGCACAGATACGCAGTATTTT

j_call: TRBJ1-2
clone_size: -
v_call: TRBV28
d_call: -
cdr3_aa: CASSSGGHSGYTF
cdr3_nt: TGTGCCAGCTCCAGTGGGGGGCACTCTGGCTACACCTTC

j_call: TRBJ2-6
clone_size: few
v_call: TRBV5-4
d_call: -
cdr3_aa: CASSLVRGLSGANVLTF
cdr3_nt: TGTGCCAGCAGCTTGGTGCGGGGACTCTCTGGGGCCAACGTCCTGACTTTC

j_call: TRBJ1-1
clone_size: -
v_call: TRBV27
d_call: -
cdr3_aa: CASMGVINTEAFF
cdr3_nt: TGTGCCAGTATGGGGGTCATAAACACTGAAGCTTTCTTT

j_call: TRBJ1-1
clone_size: many
v_call: TRBV20-1
d_call: -
cdr3_aa: CSVTPGFRNTEAFF
cdr3_nt: TGCAGTGTTACTCCAGGATTTCGGAACACTGAAGCTTTCTTT

j_call: TRBJ2-2
clone_size: -
v_call: TRBV12-3/TRBV12-4
d_call: -
cdr3_aa: CASSSRDPRFLGAGELFF
cdr3_nt: TGTGCCAGCAGTTCCCGGGACCCAAGGTTTTTGGGGGCAGGGGAGCTGTTTTTT

j_call: TRBJ2-4
clone_size: many
v_call: TRBV7-9
d_call: -
cdr3_aa: CASSLARPQLIKNIQYF
cdr3_nt: TGTGCCAGCAGCTTAGCGCGCCCCCAGCTAATCAAAAACATTCAGTACTTC

j_call: TRBJ1-5
clone_size: many
v_call: TRBV5-1
d_call: -
cdr3_aa: CASSLGGTDQPQHF
cdr3_nt: TGCGCCAGCAGCTTGGGGGGGACCGATCAGCCCCAGCATTTT

j_call: TRBJ2-7
clone_size: many
v_call: TRBV20-1
d_call: -
cdr3_aa: CSARGDNLFYEQYF
cdr3_nt: TGCAGTGCTAGAGGAGATAACCTCTTCTACGAGCAGTACTTC

j_call: TRBJ1-1
clone_size: many
v_call: TRBV19
d_call: -
cdr3_aa: CASSIDLPVPEAFF
cdr3_nt: TGTGCCAGTAGTATAGATCTCCCCGTCCCTGAAGCTTTCTTT

j_call: TRBJ2-7
clone_size: many
v_call: TRBV13
d_call: -
cdr3_aa: CASSLEGGLLGEQYF
cdr3_nt: TGTGCCAGCAGCTTAGAAGGAGGTCTGCTGGGGGAGCAGTACTTC

j_call: TRBJ1-2
clone_size: many
v_call: TRBV4-2
d_call: -
cdr3_aa: CASSHSIGFYGYTF
cdr3_nt: TGTGCCAGCAGCCATTCCATTGGCTTTTATGGCTACACCTTC

j_call: TRBJ2-5
clone_size: few
v_call: TRBV9
d_call: -
cdr3_aa: CASSVDGGQLIQETQYF
cdr3_nt: TGTGCCAGCAGCGTAGATGGGGGCCAACTAATTCAAGAGACCCAGTACTTC

j_call: TRBJ1-1
clone_size: -
v_call: TRBV6-1
d_call: -
cdr3_aa: CASRVGPLTLTEAFF
cdr3_nt: TGTGCCAGCAGGGTAGGGCCTTTGACCCTCACTGAAGCTTTCTTT

j_call: TRBJ2-5
clone_size: many
v_call: TRBV5-5
d_call: TRBD2
cdr3_aa: CASSSTGTTETQYF
cdr3_nt: TGTGCCAGCAGCTCCACCGGGACTACAGAGACCCAGTACTTC

j_call: TRBJ2-2
clone_size: many
v_call: TRBV28
d_call: -
cdr3_aa: CASSLLSQEMTGELFF
cdr3_nt: TGTGCCAGCAGTTTACTTTCTCAGGAAATGACCGGGGAGCTGTTTTTT